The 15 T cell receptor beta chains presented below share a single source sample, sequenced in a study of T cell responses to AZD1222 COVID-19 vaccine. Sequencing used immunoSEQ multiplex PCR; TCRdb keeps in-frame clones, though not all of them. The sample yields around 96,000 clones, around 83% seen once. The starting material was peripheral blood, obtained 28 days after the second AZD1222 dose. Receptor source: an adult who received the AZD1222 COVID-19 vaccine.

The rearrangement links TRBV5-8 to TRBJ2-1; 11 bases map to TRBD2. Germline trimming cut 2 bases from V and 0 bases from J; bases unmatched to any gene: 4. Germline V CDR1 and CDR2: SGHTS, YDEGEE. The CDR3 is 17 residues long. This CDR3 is CASSFPGTSGSYNEQFF. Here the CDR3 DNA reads TGTGCCAGCAGCTTTCCCGGGACTAGCGGCTCCTACAATGAGCAGTTCTTC.

The CDR3 here is CASTWGTGNTGELFF. The CDR3 nucleotides read TGCGCCAGCACCTGGGGGACAGGGAACACCGGGGAGCTGTTTTTT. The chain uses TRBV10-1 and TRBJ2-2; 8 bases are shared with TRBD1. CDR3 length: 15 residues. V was pared by 7 bases and J by 1 base, with 5 bases of the junction left unmatched. In germline, CDR1 is WNHNN, CDR2 SYGVQD (reference sequence).

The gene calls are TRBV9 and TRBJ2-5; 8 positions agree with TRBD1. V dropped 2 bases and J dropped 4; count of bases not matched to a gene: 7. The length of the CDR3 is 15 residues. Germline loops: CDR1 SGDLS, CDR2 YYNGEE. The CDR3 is CASSVGQGPGETQYF. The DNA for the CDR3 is TGTGCCAGCAGCGTTGGACAGGGACCGGGAGAGACCCAGTACTTC.

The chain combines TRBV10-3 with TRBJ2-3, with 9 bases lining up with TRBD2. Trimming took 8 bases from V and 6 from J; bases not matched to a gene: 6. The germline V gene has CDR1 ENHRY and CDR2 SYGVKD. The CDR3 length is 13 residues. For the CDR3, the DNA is TGTGCCATCGCTAGCGGGGCCTCCGATACGCAGTATTTT. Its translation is CAIASGASDTQYF.

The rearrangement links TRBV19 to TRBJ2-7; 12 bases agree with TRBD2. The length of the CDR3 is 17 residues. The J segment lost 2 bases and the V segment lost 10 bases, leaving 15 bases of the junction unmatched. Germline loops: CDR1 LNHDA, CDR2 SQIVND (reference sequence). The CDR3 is CATSPGLAGLRTYEQYF. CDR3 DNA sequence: TGTGCCACCTCTCCGGGACTAGCGGGTCTAAGGACCTACGAGCAGTACTTC.

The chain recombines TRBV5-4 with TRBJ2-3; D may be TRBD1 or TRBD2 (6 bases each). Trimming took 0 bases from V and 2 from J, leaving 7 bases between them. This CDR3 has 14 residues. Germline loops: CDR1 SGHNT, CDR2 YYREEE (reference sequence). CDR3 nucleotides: TGTGCCAGCAGCTTGGGGGGGGCCACAGATACGCAGTATTTT. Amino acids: CASSLGGATDTQYF.

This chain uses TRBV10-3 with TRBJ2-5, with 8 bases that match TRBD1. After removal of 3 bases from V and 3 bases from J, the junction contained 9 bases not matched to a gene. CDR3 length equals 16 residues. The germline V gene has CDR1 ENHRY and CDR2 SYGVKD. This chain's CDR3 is CAISDPIQGAKETQYF. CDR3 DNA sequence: TGTGCCATCAGTGACCCCATCCAGGGGGCTAAAGAGACCCAGTACTTC.

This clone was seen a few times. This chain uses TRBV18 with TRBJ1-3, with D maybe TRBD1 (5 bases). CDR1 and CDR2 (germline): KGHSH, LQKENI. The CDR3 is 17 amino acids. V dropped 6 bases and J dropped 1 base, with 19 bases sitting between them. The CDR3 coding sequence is TGTGCCAGCTCGCGAGAATCCACAGGTGGATCTGGAAACACCATATATTTT. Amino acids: CASSRESTGGSGNTIYF.

The CDR3 DNA reads as TGTGCCAGCTCCGCAGCCAGCGGGAACACTGAAGCTTTCTTT. Translated, it gives CASSAASGNTEAFF. The chain combines TRBV2 with TRBJ1-1; no clear D gene. From germline, CDR1 is SNHLY and CDR2 FYNNEI. The CDR3 contains 14 residues. The germline V and J ends were trimmed by 8 bases and 1 base, with 14 bases remaining between them.

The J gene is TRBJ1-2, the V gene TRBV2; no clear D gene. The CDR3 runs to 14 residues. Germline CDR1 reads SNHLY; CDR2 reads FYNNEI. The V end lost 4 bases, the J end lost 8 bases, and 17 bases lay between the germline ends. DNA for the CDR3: TGTGCCAGCAGTGTGAGGACCTGGGCGGGGGGCTACACCTTC. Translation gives CASSVRTWAGGYTF.

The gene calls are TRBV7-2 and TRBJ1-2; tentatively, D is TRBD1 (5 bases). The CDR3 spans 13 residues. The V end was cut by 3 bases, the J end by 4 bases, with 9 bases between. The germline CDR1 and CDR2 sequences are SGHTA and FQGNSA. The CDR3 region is CASSFGQPYGYTF. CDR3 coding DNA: TGTGCCAGCAGCTTCGGACAACCCTATGGCTACACCTTC. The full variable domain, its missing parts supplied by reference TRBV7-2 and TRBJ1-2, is GAGVSQSPSNKVTEKGKDVELRCDPISGHTALYWYRQSLGQGLEFLIYFQGNSAPDKSGLPSDRFSAERTGGSVSTLTIQRTQQEDSAVYLCASSFGQPYGYTFGSGTRLTVV.

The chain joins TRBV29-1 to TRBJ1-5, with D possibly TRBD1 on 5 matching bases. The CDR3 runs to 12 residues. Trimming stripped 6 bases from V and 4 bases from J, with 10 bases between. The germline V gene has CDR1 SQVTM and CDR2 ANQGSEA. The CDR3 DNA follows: TGCAGCGTCGGAGACAGAAATCAGCCCCAGCATTTT. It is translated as CSVGDRNQPQHF.

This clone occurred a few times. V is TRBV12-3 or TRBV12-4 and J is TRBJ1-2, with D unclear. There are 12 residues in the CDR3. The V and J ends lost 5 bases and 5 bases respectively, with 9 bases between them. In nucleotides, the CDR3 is TGTGCCAGCAGTCGTGGCCTTTATGGCTACACCTTC. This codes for CASSRGLYGYTF.

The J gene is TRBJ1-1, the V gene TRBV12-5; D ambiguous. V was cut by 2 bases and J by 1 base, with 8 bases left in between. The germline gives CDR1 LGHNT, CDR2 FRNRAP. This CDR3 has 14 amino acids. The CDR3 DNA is TGTGCTAGTGGTTTGAGTAGGAAGAACACTGAAGCTTTCTTT. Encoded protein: CASGLSRKNTEAFF.

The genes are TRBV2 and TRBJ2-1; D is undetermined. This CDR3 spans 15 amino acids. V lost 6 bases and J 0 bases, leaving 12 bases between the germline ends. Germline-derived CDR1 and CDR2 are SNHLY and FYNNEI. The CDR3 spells CASSQTRISYNEQFF. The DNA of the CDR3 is TGTGCCAGCAGCCAGACTCGAATCTCCTACAATGAGCAGTTCTTC.